This T cell receptor (beta chain) was sequenced for a study of naive and memory T cell subsets. Germline CDR1 MNHEY, CDR2 SVGEGT. Germline trimming cut 3 bases from V and 12 bases from J; bases unmatched to any gene: 1. The CDR3 covers 12 residues. Two oligonucleotides, mixed equimolar, formed the beta constant-region primer covering TRBC1 and TRBC2. TCRdb re-derived calls from the UMI-ligation and nested PCR reads in MiXCR, one entry per CDR3 protein. Here the sample spans 89,000 or so distinct CDR3 sequences, around 12% being singletons. There are many counts of this clonotype. Its target is not known. Study results and limitations: Gini index rose across naive, CM, EM and EMRA in CD4 and CD8. TCR abundance followed a power law differing between naive and memory subsets. No ground truth validated the naive and memory repertoire findings.

Sequencing used central memory CD4+ T cells from blood. The chain is built from TRBV6-2 or TRBV6-3 and TRBJ2-3; 12 bases fit TRBD2. The sequence was collected from a human donor in good health. The CDR3 DNA follows: TGTGCCAGCAGTTATGGACTAGCGGGACAGTATTTT. Translation: CASSYGLAGQYF.